This T cell receptor (beta chain) was found in a study of blood T cell repertoires in COVID-19. Overall study: Donors in the United States, Italy and Spain gave samples during acute or convalescent COVID-19. Nucleic acid was either cDNA or gDNA, and it came from T cells, B-cell-depleted T cells, or PBMCs.

In the source study's methods: How many nucleated cells were present was estimated from reference gene primer amplification. Sequencing was performed with immunoSEQ multiplex PCR; in TCRdb, only in-frame clones are kept and a portion is missing. V and J calls and clone size are given by that table; D and trimming were obtained from the DNA. This repertoire shows approximately 230,000 clones, around 90% found once; its top ten account for 1.3% to 1.5%. From germline, CDR1 is KGHSH and CDR2 LQKENI. V lost 3 bases and J 1 base, leaving 12 bases between the germline ends. The CDR3 contains 15 residues. Sequencing used peripheral blood. The chain has TRBV18 and TRBJ1-1, with D perhaps TRBD1 (6 bases). This TCR was sampled from a man of 80 years or more with acute or convalescent COVID-19. The chain's CDR3 is CASSPTGPGNTEAFF. The CDR3 DNA reads TGTGCCAGCTCACCTACAGGGCCCGGGAACACTGAAGCTTTCTTT.